This T cell receptor (beta chain) was profiled in a study of blood T cells in healthy people across ages. Findings and caveats of the study: Conclusively comparing naive with antigen-experienced cells was impossible with unsorted PBMCs.

The germline V gene encodes CDR1 KGHSH and CDR2 LQKENI. This CDR3 is built from 16 residues. V was pared by 3 bases and J by 14 bases, with 27 bases between. Primed by a sample-barcoded 5' primer and a J-beta primer mix, a second PCR proceeded for roughly 6 to 12 cycles. TCRdb used MiXCR to reprocess the 5' RACE reads, holding one entry per CDR3 protein. The sample has around 750,000 distinct CDR3 sequences; less than 70% are singletons. A word on this clonotype: Its antigen is not known.

This chain joins TRBV18 and TRBJ2-3; D possibly matches TRBD1 or TRBD2 (5 bases each). Sequencing used blood. The source is a man older than 75 in good health. The CDR3 sequence is CASSPLGDDSHRYAYF. The CDR3 region has the DNA TGTGCCAGCTCACCGTTGGGGGACGATTCCCACAGATATGCGTATTTT.